Shown below are 23 T cell receptor beta chains from a single sample sequenced in a study of T-cell memory formation after mild COVID-19. TCRdb reprocessed the 5' RACE reads with MiXCR, giving one entry per CDR3 protein. The sample comprises 500,000 to 550,000 distinct CDR3 sequences, about 20% of which are singletons, and around 13% rests with the top ten. The sample consisted of PBMCs or a T cell subset sorted from them (not recorded which). Receptors originate from an adult woman who had mild COVID-19 (a few samples of this study predate the infection). Cell type and time point are not known.

The CDR3 reads CASSLWTLAGVLNEQFF. The CDR3 bases are TGCGCCAGCAGTCTTTGGACCCTAGCGGGAGTTCTTAATGAGCAGTTCTTC. The chain joins TRBV5-1 to TRBJ2-1; 10 bases map to TRBD2. Looked up from germline, CDR1 is SGHRS and CDR2 is YFSETQ. J was trimmed by 7 bases and V by 5 bases; bases with no gene match: 15. The CDR3 loop spans 17 amino acids.

This clonotype was detected once. The rearrangement links TRBV5-4 to TRBJ2-2; 8 nucleotides match TRBD2. Germline V gene data show CDR1 as SGHNT and CDR2 as YYREEE (reference sequence). Germline trimming cut 0 bases from V and 5 bases from J; bases unmatched to any gene: 9. The CDR3 is 17 residues long. In DNA, the CDR3 is TGTGCCAGCAGCTTGGTTGGGGCGGGAGGTCTTACCGGGGAGCTGTTTTTT. Translated: CASSLVGAGGLTGELFF.

This chain joins TRBV9 and TRBJ2-5; maybe TRBD2 (5 bases). This CDR3 is 16 amino acids long. V shed 0 bases and J shed 2 bases, with 14 bases lying between them. Germline V gives CDR1 SGDLS, CDR2 YYNGEE. CDR3 nucleotides: TGTGCCAGCAGCGTAGGGGCTGCCGGAGGACAAGAGACCCAGTACTTC. Translated, it gives CASSVGAAGGQETQYF.

This clonotype was counted between two and nine times. The chain is built from TRBV3-1 and TRBJ2-5; the D is unclear. Germline V gene lookup returns CDR1 LGHDT and CDR2 YNNKEL (reference sequence). Deletions cut 5 bases from V and 0 bases from J, with 7 bases between. This CDR3 region has 13 residues. The CDR3 DNA reads TGTGCCAGCAGCGCACGGGACCAAGAGACCCAGTACTTC. It codes for CASSARDQETQYF.

V and J are TRBV5-1 and TRBJ2-3; TRBD2 aligns across 7 bases. This CDR3 region has 14 residues. V lost 7 bases, J lost 6 bases, and 11 bases stayed unmatched. Germline CDR1 SGHRS, CDR2 YFSETQ. The CDR3 sequence is CASGTGGPADTQYF. Here the CDR3 DNA reads TGCGCCAGCGGAACGGGAGGCCCGGCCGATACGCAGTATTTT.

This clonotype showed up just a few times. One end of the junction fails to match germline, which may point to a read error. The chain links TRBV5-1 to TRBJ2-1, with a possible D match to TRBD1 (6 bases). This CDR3 contains 17 residues. The germline gives CDR1 SGHRS, CDR2 YFSETQ. The CDR3 DNA reads as TGCGCCAGCAGTTTGGGGGCAAATGAACGAATGGACAATGAGCAGTTCTTC. Translated: CASSLGANERMDNEQFF. The whole variable domain, remainder taken from reference TRBV5-1 and TRBJ2-1, is KAGVTQTPRYLIKTRGQQVTLSCSPISGHRSVSWYQQTPGQGLQFLFEYFSETQRNKGNFPGRFSGRQFSNSRSEMNVSTLELGDSALYLCASSLGANERMDNEQFFGPGTRLTVL.

The V gene is TRBV12-5, the J gene TRBJ2-1; a possible D gene is TRBD1 (6 bases). V was trimmed by 5 bases and J by 8 bases, leaving 13 bases between them. This CDR3 is 13 amino acids long. CDR1 and CDR2 from the germline V gene are LGHNT and FRNRAP. The CDR3: CASGPGDKDEQFF. CDR3 DNA: TGTGCTAGTGGTCCAGGGGATAAGGATGAGCAGTTCTTC.

CDR3 amino acids: CASSAETVYNSPLHF. In nucleotides, the CDR3 is TGTGCCAGCAGTGCGGAGACAGTCTATAATTCACCCCTCCACTTT. This chain uses TRBV2 with TRBJ1-6; a possible D gene is TRBD1 (5 bases). Per the germline V gene, CDR1 is SNHLY and CDR2 is FYNNEI. Trimming cost V 4 bases and J 3 bases, with 10 bases left between them. CDR3 size: 15 residues. Filled out from reference TRBV2 and TRBJ1-6, the complete variable domain reads EPEVTQTPSHQVTQMGQEVILRCVPISNHLYFYWYRQILGQKVEFLVSFYNNEISEKSEIFDDQFSVERPDGSNFTLKIRSTKLEDSAMYFCASSAETVYNSPLHFGNGTRLTVT.

The V call is TRBV5-5, the J call TRBJ2-3, with D perhaps TRBD2 (5 bases). Germline loops: CDR1 SGHKS, CDR2 YYEKEE (reference sequence). The CDR3 contains 14 residues. Trimming pared 2 bases from V and 2 bases from J, leaving 9 bases between. In DNA, the CDR3 is TGTGCCAGCAGCTTAAGGGAGCTCACAGATACGCAGTATTTT. This sequence encodes CASSLRELTDTQYF.

V gene TRBV20-1 combines with J gene TRBJ2-1, with 13 bases that match TRBD2. The germline gives CDR1 DFQATT, CDR2 SNEGSKA (reference sequence). The V segment lost 4 bases and the J segment 7 bases; nucleotides outside the gene matches: 4. There are 14 residues in the CDR3. As DNA, the CDR3 is TGCAGTGCTAAACTAGCGGGAGGGCTGAATGAGCAGTTCTTC. Protein: CSAKLAGGLNEQFF.

This clonotype has at least ten counts. The V gene is TRBV20-1, the J gene TRBJ1-1; 7 positions agree with TRBD1. This CDR3 region has 12 residues. Germline V CDR1 and CDR2: DFQATT, SNEGSKA (reference sequence). V lost 2 bases and J lost 3; bases outside the gene matches: 0. Here the CDR3 DNA reads TGCAGTGCTAGACAGGGGGACACTGAAGCTTTCTTT. Translated: CSARQGDTEAFF.

V usage is TRBV30 and J usage is TRBJ1-5, with D unclear. CDR1 GTSNPN and CDR2 SVGIG come from the germline V gene (reference sequence). The CDR3 consists of 12 residues. Trimming removed 1 base at V and 7 bases at J, with 8 bases between. CDR3 nucleotide sequence: TGTGCCTGGAGTGACGACATGCAGCCCCAGCATTTT. Amino acids: CAWSDDMQPQHF.

The chain employs TRBV29-1 and TRBJ2-1; D may match TRBD1 or TRBD2 (5 bases each). Trimming stripped 3 bases from V and 4 bases from J, with 16 bases between. This CDR3 contains 15 residues. Germline CDR1 and CDR2: SQVTM and ANQGSEA. Here the CDR3 reads CSVEGTVYPYNEQFF. Here the CDR3 DNA reads TGCAGCGTTGAGGGGACGGTGTATCCATACAATGAGCAGTTCTTC.

This clonotype was picked up one time. This chain connects TRBV6-2 or TRBV6-3 to TRBJ2-3, with 12 positions matching TRBD2. Germline-derived CDR1 and CDR2 are MNHEY and SVGEGT. Trimming at V came to 6 bases and at J to 6 bases, leaving 13 bases not matched to a gene. CDR3 size: 17 residues. CDR3: CASRNNRASGRVDTQYF. The DNA for the CDR3 is TGTGCCAGCAGGAACAATCGGGCTAGCGGGAGGGTGGATACGCAGTATTTT.

This chain joins TRBV24-1 and TRBJ2-1; 7 positions agree with TRBD1. CDR1 is KGHDR and CDR2 is SFDVKD in the germline V gene. CDR3 length: 17 amino acids. Germline trimming cut 1 base from V and 7 bases from J; bases unmatched to any gene: 12. Written as DNA, the CDR3 is TGTGCCACCAGTGATTTCGGGGTAAAGGGGGCAGGTAATGAGCAGTTCTTC. It translates to CATSDFGVKGAGNEQFF.

This clonotype was seen at least ten times. V and J are TRBV30 and TRBJ2-7, with 10 bases lining up with TRBD2. The CDR3 has 15 residues. V lost 3 bases to trimming and J lost 7 bases; unmatched junction nucleotides: 12. Germline loops: CDR1 GTSNPN, CDR2 SVGIG (reference sequence). Here the CDR3 reads CAWSRTKRGGREQYF. CDR3 bases: TGTGCCTGGAGCCGCACTAAGCGGGGGGGCCGAGAGCAGTACTTC.

V gene TRBV12-5 combines with J gene TRBJ1-1, with a tentative D call TRBD1 (5 bases). The CDR3 contains 17 residues. Trimming took 2 bases from V and 0 from J, leaving 16 bases between them. Germline values: CDR1 LGHNT, CDR2 FRNRAP. CDR3 in DNA: TGTGCTAGTGGTTTGTCCCAGGGAAGCCGAATGAACACTGAAGCTTTCTTT. Protein sequence: CASGLSQGSRMNTEAFF.

This clonotype was observed a handful of times. The chain combines TRBV4-3 with TRBJ2-7, with 9 positions matching TRBD1. Germline assignment: CDR1 LGHNA and CDR2 YSLEER. This CDR3 contains 16 residues. V gave up 0 bases and J gave up 8 bases; unmatched junction bases: 11. CDR3: CASSQDAGTGIKQQYF. CDR3 sequence (DNA): TGCGCCAGCAGCCAAGACGCTGGGACAGGGATAAAGCAGCAGTACTTC.

This clonotype has just a few counts. The chain combines TRBV3-1 with TRBJ1-1, with TRBD1 matching 7 bases. The germline V gene encodes CDR1 LGHDT and CDR2 YNNKEL (reference sequence). The CDR3 consists of 18 residues. With 2 bases clipped from V and 1 base from J, the junction kept 13 bases outside the gene matches. The CDR3 coding sequence is TGTGCCAGCAGCCAACGACAGGGCTACCTTGATCGGAACACTGAAGCTTTCTTT. As protein: CASSQRQGYLDRNTEAFF.

This rearrangement joins TRBV27 to TRBJ1-2; 7 bases fit TRBD1. The trim removed 5 bases at V and 0 bases at J, leaving 6 bases unmatched. The CDR3 extends over 15 amino acids. Germline V gene sequence: CDR1 MNHEY, CDR2 SMNVEV (reference sequence). The CDR3 spells CASSGGTATNYGYTF. As DNA, the CDR3 is TGTGCCAGCAGTGGGGGGACAGCTACTAACTATGGCTACACCTTC.

This clonotype has only one observation. The V gene is TRBV7-8, the J gene TRBJ2-3, with 11 bases fitting TRBD2. The V gene's germline CDR1 is SGHVS and CDR2 FQNEAQ. This CDR3 contains 15 residues. The junction had 5 bases not matched to a gene; V was cut back by 4 bases and J by 5 bases. The CDR3 sequence is CASSSPGTSGDTQYF. CDR3 sequence (DNA): TGTGCCAGCAGCTCCCCCGGGACTAGCGGAGATACGCAGTATTTT.

This clonotype appeared a few times. J is TRBJ2-2 and V is TRBV4-1, with 9 bases that match TRBD1. The CDR3 totals 17 residues. From germline, CDR1 is MGHRA and CDR2 YSYEKL. With V trimmed by 4 bases and J by 5 bases, 11 bases remained unmatched. This CDR3 reads CASSPLIQGARTGELFF. The CDR3 DNA follows: TGCGCCAGCAGCCCCTTGATACAGGGGGCGAGGACCGGGGAGCTGTTTTTT.

CDR3 in amino acids: CASSLHSNYGYTF. CDR3 nucleotides: TGTGCCAGTAGTCTACACTCTAACTATGGCTACACCTTC. The chain is built from TRBV19 and TRBJ1-2; D gene ambiguous. V was shortened by 5 bases and J by 0 bases, with 7 bases between the two germline ends. CDR1 and CDR2 (germline): LNHDA, SQIVND (reference sequence). The CDR3 covers 13 residues.